Listed below are T cell receptor beta chains from one sample, sequenced in a study of T cells in tuberculosis. Produced via immunoSEQ multiplex PCR; TCRdb's table is partial and in-frame only. The data show roughly 35,000 clones, about 94% seen once. The specimen sequenced was PBMCs. The receptors derive from a donor between 10 and 35 years old with latent tuberculosis or without tuberculosis infection. Some clones in this sample may be carry-over from other donors' samples. Each CDR3 is given with its conserved first and last residue. The D gene is left open where the match is weak. Clone size appears in some rows only: once, few, many, or a class for an expanded clone.

CASSYGGAGTDTQYF,TGTGCCAGCAGTTACGGGGGCGCAGGCACAGATACGCAGTATTTT,TRBJ2-3,-,-,TRBV6-5
CASSLRDRERNEQFF,TGTGCCAGCAGCCTCCGGGACAGGGAGAGGAATGAGCAGTTCTTC,TRBJ2-1,-,TRBD1,TRBV5-5
CASSRTGNMNTEAFF,TGTGCCAGCAGCAGAACAGGGAATATGAACACTGAAGCTTTCTTT,TRBJ1-1,once,-,TRBV6-5
CASSSGHPNTEAFF,TGCGCCAGCAGCTCGGGACACCCTAACACTGAAGCTTTCTTT,TRBJ1-1,-,-,TRBV5-1
CASSHDSRYTEAFF,TGTGCCAGTAGTCACGACAGTAGGTACACTGAAGCTTTCTTT,TRBJ1-1,-,-,TRBV19
CASSLEGAGYEQYF,TGTGCCAGCTCCCTGGAGGGCGCTGGATACGAGCAGTACTTC,TRBJ2-7,-,-,TRBV18
CASSPRKGAGETQYF,TGTGCCAGCTCACCACGGAAGGGGGCAGGAGAGACCCAGTACTTC,TRBJ2-5,-,TRBD1,TRBV18
CASSSGGVSAEAFF,TGTGCCAGCAGCTCAGGGGGCGTGTCCGCTGAAGCTTTCTTT,TRBJ1-1,-,TRBD1,TRBV7-9
CASSFQGARAEAFF,TGCGCCAGCAGCTTCCAGGGGGCGCGGGCTGAGGCTTTCTTT,TRBJ1-1,-,TRBD1,TRBV5-1
CASRLVGGQRGKLFF,TGTGCAAGTCGCTTAGTAGGAGGACAGCGCGGAAAACTGTTTTTT,TRBJ1-4,-,-,TRBV12-2
CASSSGQGMNSPLHF,TGTGCCAGCAGCTCCGGACAGGGGATGAATTCACCCCTCCACTTT,TRBJ1-6,-,TRBD1,TRBV5-4
CASSLIVNNEQFF,TGTGCCAGCAGCTTAATAGTGAACAATGAGCAGTTCTTC,TRBJ2-1,-,-,TRBV11-3
CASSLEGYHNSPLHF,TGCGCCAGCAGCTTGGAGGGGTACCATAATTCACCCCTCCACTTT,TRBJ1-6,-,-,TRBV5-1
CASSLSAQTGLDGYTF,TGTGCCAGTAGTTTATCAGCCCAGACAGGACTGGACGGCTACACCTTC,TRBJ1-2,-,-,TRBV19
CASSFHSGGANNEQFF,TGTGCCAGCAGTTTCCACAGCGGGGGGGCGAACAATGAGCAGTTCTTC,TRBJ2-1,-,TRBD2,TRBV27
CAISERGGTASTDTQYF,TGTGCCATCAGTGAGAGGGGGGGGACGGCTAGCACAGATACGCAGTATTTT,TRBJ2-3,-,-,TRBV10-3